The rows below give T cell receptor beta chains drawn from one sample of a study of OX40 agonist ivuxolimab in advanced cancers. Profiling relied on immunoSEQ multiplex PCR, and the TCRdb table lists in-frame clones only, not all of them. The sample has 55,000 to 85,000 clones; 75% to 90% are singletons. The specimen comprised CD4+ or CD8+ T cells sorted from blood, sampled in a trial of the OX40 agonist ivuxolimab. These receptors were taken from an adult with an advanced solid tumor such as melanoma, head and neck, liver or kidney cancer. Each CDR3 is given with its conserved first and last residue. D genes are given only for firm matches. Some rows have no size entry. The others give once, few or many, or a class for an expanded clone.

J	size	V	D	CDR3	DNA
TRBJ2-7	.	TRBV13	TRBD2	CASSARLAGSYEQYF	TGTGCCAGCAGCGCCAGACTAGCGGGGTCCTACGAGCAGTACTTC
TRBJ2-5	once	TRBV2	.	CASSRIREETQYF	TGTGCCAGCAGCCGGATTAGGGAAGAGACCCAGTACTTC
TRBJ2-1	.	TRBV5-1	.	CASSAGTGVYNEQFF	TGCGCCAGCAGCGCCGGGACGGGGGTCTACAATGAGCAGTTCTTC
TRBJ2-6	.	TRBV18	TRBD1	CASSPMTGGTTGANVLTF	TGTGCCAGCTCACCTATGACAGGGGGCACGACTGGGGCCAACGTCCTGACTTTC
TRBJ2-5	.	TRBV9	.	CASSVATVGETQYF	TGTGCCAGCAGCGTAGCTACAGTCGGGGAGACCCAGTACTTC
TRBJ1-5	once	TRBV23-1	.	CASSQPPRGGIYVQPQHF	TGCGCCAGCAGTCAACCCCCGCGGGGGGGGATATATGTGCAGCCCCAGCATTTT
TRBJ1-2	.	TRBV28	.	CASTLSNYGYTF	TGTGCCAGCACATTATCTAACTATGGCTACACCTTC
TRBJ2-7	medium-sized	TRBV29-1	.	CSVEDRGRTYEQYF	TGCAGCGTTGAAGATCGCGGCAGAACCTACGAGCAGTACTTC
TRBJ1-4	once	TRBV6-1	.	CASSIGQGRWEKLFF	TGTGCCAGCAGTATAGGGCAGGGGAGATGGGAAAAACTGTTTTTT
TRBJ2-2	.	TRBV27	TRBD2	CASSLAGPNTGELFF	TGTGCCAGCAGTCTAGCGGGGCCCAACACCGGGGAGCTGTTTTTT
TRBJ2-5	.	TRBV4-2	.	CASSQGQYQETQYF	TGTGCCAGCAGCCAAGGACAGTACCAAGAGACCCAGTACTTC
TRBJ1-2	.	TRBV7-2	.	CASSSPQTLNYGYTF	TGTGCCAGCAGCTCCCCCCAGACACTTAACTATGGCTACACCTTC
TRBJ2-1	.	TRBV5-6	TRBD2	CASSRRDYYNEQFF	TGTGCCAGCAGCCGCCGGGACTATTACAATGAGCAGTTCTTC
TRBJ1-5	.	TRBV18	.	CASSPAGIRGNQPQHF	TGTGCCAGCTCACCCGCAGGGATAAGAGGAAATCAGCCCCAGCATTTT
TRBJ2-1	.	TRBV18	.	CASSPPSWLATLNEQFF	TGTGCCAGCTCACCACCGAGTTGGCTAGCGACTTTAAATGAGCAGTTCTTC
TRBJ1-6	.	TRBV9	.	CASSAWGMGNSPLHF	TGTGCCAGCAGCGCCTGGGGTATGGGGAATTCACCCCTCCACTTT
TRBJ2-3	.	TRBV11-2	.	CASSLEGLGTQYF	TGTGCCAGCAGCTTAGAGGGGCTAGGTACGCAGTATTTT
TRBJ2-2	.	TRBV2	.	CASKMGRNTGELFF	TGTGCCAGCAAGATGGGGAGGAACACCGGGGAGCTGTTTTTT
TRBJ2-7	.	TRBV6-5	.	CASSQAYEQYF	TGTGCCAGCAGTCAGGCCTACGAGCAGTACTTC
TRBJ2-3	once	TRBV5-1	TRBD2	CASKGSGGLTDTQYF	TGCGCCAGCAAGGGCTCGGGGGGGCTCACAGATACGCAGTATTTT
TRBJ2-3	.	TRBV7-8	.	CASSLVARRGTDTQYF	TGTGCCAGCAGCTTAGTCGCCCGTCGGGGCACAGATACGCAGTATTTT
TRBJ1-4	.	TRBV6-6	.	CASSYSIEKLFF	TGTGCCAGCAGTTACTCGATTGAAAAACTGTTTTTT
TRBJ1-1	.	TRBV19	.	CASKQTRNTEAFF	TGTGCCAGTAAGCAGACGAGGAACACTGAAGCTTTCTTT
TRBJ1-1	.	TRBV5-6	.	CASSLGPTEAFF	TGTGCCAGCAGCTTGGGCCCCACTGAAGCTTTCTTT
TRBJ1-4	.	TRBV7-2	.	CASSSWGAANEKLFF	TGTGCCAGCAGCTCCTGGGGGGCAGCTAATGAAAAACTGTTTTTT
TRBJ1-4	.	TRBV30	.	CAWSGMAGEKLFF	TGTGCCTGGAGTGGGATGGCTGGCGAAAAACTGTTTTTT
TRBJ2-5	.	TRBV5-1	TRBD2	CASSTRTGGETQYF	TGCGCCAGCAGCACCCGGACGGGGGGGGAGACCCAGTACTTC
TRBJ2-3	once	TRBV27	.	CASRPKQITDTQYF	TGTGCCAGCAGGCCCAAGCAGATCACAGATACGCAGTATTTT
TRBJ2-7	.	TRBV11-2	.	CASSFVSPGSFYEQYF	TGTGCCAGCAGCTTTGTCAGCCCAGGGTCTTTCTACGAGCAGTACTTC
TRBJ2-3	.	TRBV6-5	.	CASSYPKPSTDTQYF	TGTGCCAGCAGTTACCCGAAACCTAGCACAGATACGCAGTATTTT